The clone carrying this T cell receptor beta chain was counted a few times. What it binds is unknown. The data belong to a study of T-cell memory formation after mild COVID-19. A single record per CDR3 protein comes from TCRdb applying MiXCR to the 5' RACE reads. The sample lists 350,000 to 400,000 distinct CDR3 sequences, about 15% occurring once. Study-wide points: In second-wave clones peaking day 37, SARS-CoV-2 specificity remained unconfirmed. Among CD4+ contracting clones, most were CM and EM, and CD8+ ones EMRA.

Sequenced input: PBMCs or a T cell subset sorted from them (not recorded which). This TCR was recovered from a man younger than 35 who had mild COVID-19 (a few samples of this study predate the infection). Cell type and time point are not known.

DNA of the CDR3: TGTGCCACCAGGTCGCGGGTAGGGGCTGAAGCTTTCTTT. Residues: CATRSRVGAEAFF. This chain uses TRBV24-1 with TRBJ1-1; possibly TRBD1 for D (5 bases). Germline CDR1 is KGHDR and CDR2 is SFDVKD. CDR3 length: 13 amino acids. V lost 7 bases and J lost 6, with 14 bases in between.